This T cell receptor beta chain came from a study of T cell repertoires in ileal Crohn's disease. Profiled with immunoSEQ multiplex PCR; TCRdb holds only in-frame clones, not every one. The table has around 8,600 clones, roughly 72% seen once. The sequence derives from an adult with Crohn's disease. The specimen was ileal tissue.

The CDR3 region has the DNA TGTGCCAGCAGCTTAGTGAGACAGGTGAACTCCTACGAGCAGTACTTC. It specifies CASSLVRQVNSYEQYF. The V and J genes are TRBV7-9 and TRBJ2-7; a possible D gene is TRBD1 (6 bases). CDR1 is SEHNR and CDR2 is FQNEAQ in the germline V gene (reference sequence). The CDR3 is 16 residues long. Trimming left V 1 base short and J 0 bases short, with 13 bases between. Combining the CDR3 with reference TRBV7-9 and TRBJ2-7 gives the whole variable domain DTGVSQNPRHKITKRGQNVTFRCDPISEHNRLYWYRQTLGQGPEFLTYFQNEAQLEKSRLLSDRFSAERPKGSFSTLEIQRTEQGDSAMYLCASSLVRQVNSYEQYFGPGTRLTVT.